This is a list of T cell receptor beta chains from one sample in a study of blood T cell repertoires in COVID-19. Here immunoSEQ multiplex PCR was the method, and the copy in TCRdb shows in-frame clones only, minus some. The data hold 100,000 to 150,000 clones, with about nine tenths observed a single time. Specimen: peripheral blood. The receptors derive from a man aged 50-60 years with acute or convalescent COVID-19. Both conserved end residues are part of each CDR3. Fields, in order: V gene, J gene, D gene, clone size, CDR3 DNA, CDR3 protein. The D gene is left open where the match is weak. Clone size is given for some rows only: seen once, a few or many times, or a class if the clone is expanded.

TRBV5-1	TRBJ1-2	.	.	TGCGCCAGCAGCTTGGAGGTCACACAGGGTGGCTACACCTTC	CASSLEVTQGGYTF
TRBV5-1	TRBJ1-3	.	.	TGCGCCAGCAGCCCGGAGCTCGGGTATGGAAACACCATATATTTT	CASSPELGYGNTIYF
TRBV28	TRBJ1-2	.	.	TGTGCCAGCAGTTACAGTATCTATGGCTACACCTTC	CASSYSIYGYTF
TRBV19	TRBJ2-5	TRBD2	.	TGTGCCAGTAGTATACTAGCGGGAGGGTTACAAGAGACCCAGTACTTC	CASSILAGGLQETQYF
TRBV28	TRBJ2-7	TRBD2	.	TGTGCCAGCCGACTAGCGGGATACGAGCAGTACTTC	CASRLAGYEQYF
TRBV27	TRBJ2-7	.	once	TGTGCCAGCAGTGGGACGTCGGGGGGCAGCTACGAGCAGTACTTC	CASSGTSGGSYEQYF
TRBV3-1/TRBV3-2	TRBJ2-3	TRBD2	.	TGTGCCAGCAGCCAACTTGGCGGGAGTGCAGATACGCAGTATTTT	CASSQLGGSADTQYF
TRBV7-9	TRBJ1-5	.	.	TGTGCCAGCAGCTCCGAGGGATTTGGGGTTCAGCCCCAGCATTTT	CASSSEGFGVQPQHF
TRBV3-1/TRBV3-2	TRBJ1-4	TRBD1	.	TGTGCCAGCAGCCAAGGGGGGACAGGGGGGACTAATGAAAAACTGTTTTTT	CASSQGGTGGTNEKLFF
TRBV28	TRBJ1-1	.	once	TGTGCCAGCAGTTCCGCGGGGGGGAAAACTGAAGCTTTCTTT	CASSSAGGKTEAFF
TRBV7-9	TRBJ1-1	.	.	TGTGCCAGCAGCTTTGGGCCACAGGTGAACACTGAAGCTTTCTTT	CASSFGPQVNTEAFF
TRBV7-8	TRBJ2-7	TRBD2	once	TGTGCCAGCAGCTTATTCGTTCTAGCGGGGGGCTCCTACGAGCAGTACTTC	CASSLFVLAGGSYEQYF
TRBV6-4	TRBJ1-2	TRBD1	few	TGTGCCAGCAGCGTCGACAGGGCAAAGGGGGGCTACACCTTC	CASSVDRAKGGYTF
TRBV4-1	TRBJ2-6	.	.	TGCGCCAGCAGCCAAGATGAGCAGGCTGGGGCCAACGTCCTGACTTTC	CASSQDEQAGANVLTF
TRBV11-3	TRBJ2-7	.	once	TGTGCCAGCAGCGGAGCGGGCCACGAGCAGTACTTC	CASSGAGHEQYF
TRBV5-1	TRBJ2-2	.	.	TGCGCCAGCAGCGTCGGTAACACCGGGGAGCTGTTTTTT	CASSVGNTGELFF
TRBV5-1	TRBJ2-7	.	.	TGCGCCAGCAGCGGGATGACAGGAGCCTACGAGCAGTACTTC	CASSGMTGAYEQYF
TRBV20-1	TRBJ2-1	TRBD2	.	TGCAGTGCTAGTCTTAGCGGGAGGGGATTACATGAGCAGTTCTTC	CSASLSGRGLHEQFF
TRBV4-1	TRBJ1-2	.	.	TGCGCCAGCAGCCAAGGGCGGGGTAGTGACTATGGCTACACCTTC	CASSQGRGSDYGYTF
TRBV3-1/TRBV3-2	TRBJ1-1	.	.	TGTGCCAGCAGCCAGGGAGGGACACCTGAAGCTTTCTTT	CASSQGGTPEAFF
TRBV3-1/TRBV3-2	TRBJ1-1	.	.	TGTGCCAGCAGTCTAGGGGATTCGAGAAGGGCTTTCTTT	CASSLGDSRRAFF
TRBV7-2	TRBJ1-5	.	.	TGTGCCAGCAGTAGAGAGGGCACGGGGAATCAGCCCCAGCATTTT	CASSREGTGNQPQHF
TRBV5-1	TRBJ1-1	.	.	TGCGCCAGCAGCTTACGGGGGAACACTGAAGCTTTCTTT	CASSLRGNTEAFF
TRBV5-1	TRBJ2-7	TRBD1	few	TGCGCCAGCAGCTTGGGGGGGACAGGGATCTACGAGCAGTACTTC	CASSLGGTGIYEQYF
TRBV6-5	TRBJ1-6	.	once	TGTGCCAGCAGTTACTCTTCGGGGGACCTAGTACCCCTCCACTTT	CASSYSSGDLVPLHF
TRBV11-2	TRBJ2-7	.	.	TGTGCCAGCAGCTTGAGCGGCGAGCAGTACTTC	CASSLSGEQYF
TRBV19	TRBJ1-1	TRBD1	few	TGTGCCAGTAGTTGGGACAGGCAGCCGAACACTGAAGCTTTCTTT	CASSWDRQPNTEAFF
TRBV29-1	TRBJ1-1	TRBD1	few	TGCAGCGTCGAGACAGGGGGCTTGGGCACTGAAGCTTTCTTT	CSVETGGLGTEAFF
TRBV3-1/TRBV3-2	TRBJ1-5	TRBD1	.	TGTGCCAGCAGCCAAGGAGGGGGCCGGCAGCCCCAGCATTTT	CASSQGGGRQPQHF
TRBV30	TRBJ2-7	.	.	TGTGCCTGGAAGGTCGGGGATCCATACGAGCAGTACTTC	CAWKVGDPYEQYF
TRBV27	TRBJ1-1	TRBD1	.	TGTGCCAGCAGTCAACTTAGGGGGCTTGGGAACACTGAAGCTTTCTTT	CASSQLRGLGNTEAFF
TRBV7-9	TRBJ2-3	.	.	TGTGCCAGCATCGCGGGGGCTAGCACAGATACGCAGTATTTT	CASIAGASTDTQYF
TRBV5-5	TRBJ1-1	.	.	TGTGCCAGCAGCTTTGGGACTGGGAACACTGAAGCTTTCTTT	CASSFGTGNTEAFF
TRBV5-1	TRBJ1-4	TRBD1	.	TGCGCCAGCAGCATACAGGGGTTTAATGAAAAACTGTTTTTT	CASSIQGFNEKLFF
TRBV11-2	TRBJ2-3	TRBD2	.	TGTGCCAGCAGCCCAGACGGGCGGGGGAGCGATACGCAGTATTTT	CASSPDGRGSDTQYF
TRBV5-1	TRBJ2-2	TRBD2	.	TGCGCCAGCGAGGGCGGGAGCGGCACCGGGGAGCTGTTTTTT	CASEGGSGTGELFF
TRBV28	TRBJ1-1	TRBD1	.	TGTGCCAGCAGTTTTAGTGGGACAGGGGGCATCACTGAAGCTTTCTTT	CASSFSGTGGITEAFF
TRBV5-6	TRBJ2-5	TRBD2	.	TGTGCCAGCAGCCTGGGACTAGCGTCAGGACTGGAGACCCAGTACTTC	CASSLGLASGLETQYF
TRBV2	TRBJ2-5	.	.	TGTGCCAGCAGGTTCGGGGAGACCCAGTACTTC	CASRFGETQYF
TRBV18	TRBJ2-1	TRBD2	.	TGTGCCAGCTCCCTCAGCGGGAGCTCCTACAATGAGCAGTTCTTC	CASSLSGSSYNEQFF
TRBV5-4	TRBJ2-5	.	.	TGTGCCAGCAGCTTGGGGAGGGCCCAAGAGACCCAGTACTTC	CASSLGRAQETQYF
TRBV2	TRBJ2-1	TRBD1	.	TGTGCCAGCAGTGAAACCGCCGACCCGGGACAGTGGTACAATGAGCAGTTCTTC	CASSETADPGQWYNEQFF